The 5 T cell receptor beta chains listed next were all sequenced from one sample in a study of blood T cell repertoires in COVID-19. Profiling relied on immunoSEQ multiplex PCR, and the TCRdb table lists in-frame clones only, not all of them. The sample yields about 140,000 clones, approximately 80% seen once. Sequenced material: peripheral blood. Source of these receptors: a human donor in a cohort sampled during active COVID-19.

The rearrangement links TRBV11-2 to TRBJ2-2; TRBD1 matches at 7 bases. From germline, CDR1 is SGHAT and CDR2 FQNNGV. The CDR3 contains 16 residues. After removal of 0 bases from V and 6 bases from J, the junction contained 7 bases not matched to a gene. The CDR3 DNA is TGTGCCAGCAGCTTAGAGGGGGACAGTTACGCCGGGGAGCTGTTTTTT. Amino acids: CASSLEGDSYAGELFF. Looking up the rest from reference TRBV11-2 and TRBJ2-2 gives the full variable domain: EAGVAQSPRYKIIEKRQSVAFWCNPISGHATLYWYQQILGQGPKLLIQFQNNGVVDDSQLPKDRFSAERLKGVDSTLKIQPAKLEDSAVYLCASSLEGDSYAGELFFGEGSRLTVL.

The chain carries TRBV6-2 or TRBV6-3 and TRBJ2-1; 9 bases align to TRBD2. V lost 6 bases to trimming and J lost 7 bases; unmatched junction nucleotides: 16. There are 17 residues in the CDR3. Germline CDR1 and CDR2: MNHEY and SVGEGT. The DNA for the CDR3 is TGTGCCAGCAGCCCCTCCATTGGGGCGGGGGGGCCGAATGAGCAGTTCTTC. Translation gives CASSPSIGAGGPNEQFF.

This clone was recorded once. The chain recombines TRBV10-1 with TRBJ1-5; D perhaps matches TRBD1 (5 bases). V was cut by 7 bases and J by 3 bases, with 10 bases left in between. There are 13 residues in the CDR3. The germline V gene encodes CDR1 WNHNN and CDR2 SYGVQD (reference sequence). The CDR3 nucleotides read TGCGCCAGCAACGGACACCCCAATCAGCCCCAGCATTTT. Its translation is CASNGHPNQPQHF.

This chain joins TRBV5-4 and TRBJ2-2, with 9 bases aligning to TRBD1. J gave up 5 bases and V 1 base, and 3 bases lay outside the gene matches. Looked up from germline, CDR1 is SGHNT and CDR2 is YYREEE (reference sequence). This CDR3 comprises 15 residues. The CDR3 DNA follows: TGTGCCAGCAGCTTGAGACAGGGGGATACCGGGGAGCTGTTTTTT. Encoded protein: CASSLRQGDTGELFF.

The chain carries TRBV9 and TRBJ2-2; D ambiguous. The V end was cut by 4 bases, the J end by 3 bases, with 13 bases between. Germline lookup yields CDR1 SGDLS and CDR2 YYNGEE. The CDR3 sequence is 15 residues long. CDR3 in amino acids: CASSPRHVDTGELFF. CDR3 DNA sequence: TGTGCCAGCAGCCCCAGACACGTCGACACCGGGGAGCTGTTTTTT.